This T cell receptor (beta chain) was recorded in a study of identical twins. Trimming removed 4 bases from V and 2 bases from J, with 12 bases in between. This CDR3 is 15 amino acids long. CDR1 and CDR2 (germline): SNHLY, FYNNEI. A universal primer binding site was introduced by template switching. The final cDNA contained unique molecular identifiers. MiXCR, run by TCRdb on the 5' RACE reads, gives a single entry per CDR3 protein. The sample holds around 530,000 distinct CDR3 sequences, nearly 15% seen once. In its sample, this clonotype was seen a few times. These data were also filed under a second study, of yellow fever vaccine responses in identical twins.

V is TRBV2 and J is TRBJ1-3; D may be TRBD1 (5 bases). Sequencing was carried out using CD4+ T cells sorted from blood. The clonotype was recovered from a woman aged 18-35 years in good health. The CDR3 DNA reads TGTGCCAGCAGTGCGACAGCTTCGGCTGGAAACACCATATATTTT. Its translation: CASSATASAGNTIYF. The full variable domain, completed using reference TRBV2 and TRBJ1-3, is EPEVTQTPSHQVTQMGQEVILRCVPISNHLYFYWYRQILGQKVEFLVSFYNNEISEKSEIFDDQFSVERPDGSNFTLKIRSTKLEDSAMYFCASSATASAGNTIYFGEGSWLTVV.